This T cell receptor (beta chain) was sequenced for a study of technical replicates of blood from a few donors. CDR1 and CDR2 (germline): MNHNS, SASEGT. CDR3 size: 13 residues. The V gene lost 8 bases and the J gene lost 7 bases, with 15 bases spanning the gap. Sequenced by immunoSEQ multiplex PCR; TCRdb stores in-frame clones only, minus some. The repertoire holds 64,000 or so clones, with around 97% as singletons. Source material: T cells isolated from PBMCs. The receptor's source is a human donor in good health. The chain has TRBV6-1 and TRBJ1-3; no clear D gene. The CDR3 spells CASFLQVANTIYF. For the CDR3, the DNA is TGTGCCAGCTTTTTGCAGGTGGCTAACACCATATATTTT.